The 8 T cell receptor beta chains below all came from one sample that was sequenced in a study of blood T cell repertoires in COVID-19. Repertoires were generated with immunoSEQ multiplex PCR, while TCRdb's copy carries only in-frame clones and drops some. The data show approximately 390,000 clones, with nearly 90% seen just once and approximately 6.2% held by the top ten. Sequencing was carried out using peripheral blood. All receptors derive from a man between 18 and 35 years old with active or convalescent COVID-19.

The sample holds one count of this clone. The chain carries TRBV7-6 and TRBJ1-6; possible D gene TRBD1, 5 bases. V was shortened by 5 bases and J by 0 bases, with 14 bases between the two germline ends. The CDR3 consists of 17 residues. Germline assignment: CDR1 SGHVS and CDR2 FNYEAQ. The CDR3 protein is CASSAQGLDSYNSPLHF. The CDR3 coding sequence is TGTGCCAGCAGCGCCCAGGGTCTAGACTCCTATAATTCACCCCTCCACTTT.

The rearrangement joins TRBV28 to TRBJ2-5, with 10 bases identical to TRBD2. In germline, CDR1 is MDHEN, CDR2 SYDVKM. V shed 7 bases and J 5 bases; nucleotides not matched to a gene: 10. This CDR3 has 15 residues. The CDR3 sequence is CASTPVLAGDETQYF. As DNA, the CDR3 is TGTGCCAGCACCCCCGTTCTAGCGGGGGATGAGACCCAGTACTTC. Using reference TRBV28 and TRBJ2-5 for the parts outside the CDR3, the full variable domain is DVKVTQSSRYLVKRTGEKVFLECVQDMDHENMFWYRQDPGLGLRLIYFSYDVKMKEKGDIPEGYSVSREKKERFSLILESASTNQTSMYLCASTPVLAGDETQYFGPGTRLLVL.

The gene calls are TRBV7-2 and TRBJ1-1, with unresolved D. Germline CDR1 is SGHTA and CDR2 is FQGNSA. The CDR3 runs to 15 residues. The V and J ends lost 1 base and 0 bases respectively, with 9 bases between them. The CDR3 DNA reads TGTGCCAGCAGCTTAGTGGTCAGAATGAACACTGAAGCTTTCTTT. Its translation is CASSLVVRMNTEAFF.

CDR3 region: CASSVHSDTQYF. CDR3 nucleotides: TGTGCCAGCAGCGTCCATTCAGATACGCAGTATTTT. The chain links TRBV5-4 to TRBJ2-3, with D unclear. The CDR3 extends over 12 amino acids. Trimming stripped 4 bases from V and 4 bases from J, with 7 bases between. Germline V gene sequence: CDR1 SGHNT, CDR2 YYREEE (reference sequence).

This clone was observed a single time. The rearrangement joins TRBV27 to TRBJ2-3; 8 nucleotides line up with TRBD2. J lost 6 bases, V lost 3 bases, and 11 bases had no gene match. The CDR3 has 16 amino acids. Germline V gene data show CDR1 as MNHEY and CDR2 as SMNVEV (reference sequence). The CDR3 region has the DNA TGTGCCAGCAGTTTTCGCCGTAGCGGGGTCATGGATACGCAGTATTTT. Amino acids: CASSFRRSGVMDTQYF.

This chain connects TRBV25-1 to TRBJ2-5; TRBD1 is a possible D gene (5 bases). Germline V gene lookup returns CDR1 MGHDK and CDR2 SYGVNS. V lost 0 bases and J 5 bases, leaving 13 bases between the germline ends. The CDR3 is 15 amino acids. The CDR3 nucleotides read TGTGCCAGCAGTGAATACAACCAGGGTCGCGAGACCCAGTACTTC. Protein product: CASSEYNQGRETQYF.

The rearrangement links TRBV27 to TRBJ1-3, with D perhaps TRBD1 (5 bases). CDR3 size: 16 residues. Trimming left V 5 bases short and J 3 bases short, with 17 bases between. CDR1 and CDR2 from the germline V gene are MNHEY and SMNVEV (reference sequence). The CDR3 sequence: CASSAYGGVVGNTIYF. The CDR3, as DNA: TGTGCCAGCAGTGCCTATGGGGGGGTGGTTGGAAACACCATATATTTT.

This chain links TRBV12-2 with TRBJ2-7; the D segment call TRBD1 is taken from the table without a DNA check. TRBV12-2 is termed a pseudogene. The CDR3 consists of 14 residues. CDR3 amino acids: CASRPPGQLSEQYF. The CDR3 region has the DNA TGTGCAAGTCGCCCTCCGGGACAGTTATCGGAGCAGTACTTC.